This is a list of T cell receptor beta chains from one sample in a study of regulatory dendritic cells for organ transplantation. These receptors lack a known antigen. The data were produced by immunoSEQ multiplex PCR, yet TCRdb's version contains in-frame clones alone and is incomplete. The sample holds 20,000 to 25,000 clones, 75% to 90% seen once. The sequenced sample was naive CD4+ T cells from blood cultured with regulatory dendritic cells. These receptors originate from a human donor in good health. CDR3s include the opening cysteine and the closing phenylalanine or tryptophan. A D gene is named only where the DNA matches it firmly. Size values are once, few and many counts, or a class for expanded clones, and some rows have none.

J | V | size | D | DNA | CDR3
TRBJ2-1 | TRBV7-9 | . | TRBD2 | TGTGCCAGCAGCTTATCCGGGGGGGTAGGCAATGAGCAGTTCTTC | CASSLSGGVGNEQFF
TRBJ2-1 | TRBV30 | . | . | TGTGCCTGGAGTACGGGTCCAGGGAATGAGCAGTTCTTC | CAWSTGPGNEQFF
TRBJ1-1 | TRBV11-3 | once | . | TGTGCCAGCAGCCCTGACGGAGTGAACACTGAAGCTTTCTTT | CASSPDGVNTEAFF
TRBJ2-5 | TRBV4-2 | . | TRBD2 | TGTGCCAGCAGCCAAGGGGCTAGCGGGAGGGCGGAGACCCAGTACTTC | CASSQGASGRAETQYF
TRBJ2-5 | TRBV14 | . | . | TGTGCCAGCAGCCAATTCAGGGGAGGAGAGACCCAGTACTTC | CASSQFRGGETQYF
TRBJ1-2 | TRBV27 | . | TRBD1 | TGTGCCAGCAGTTTTACGACAGGGGCGATTAACTATGGCTACACCTTC | CASSFTTGAINYGYTF
TRBJ2-5 | TRBV18 | . | . | TGTGCCAGCTCACCTGGGATTAGAGAGACCCAGTACTTC | CASSPGIRETQYF
TRBJ2-4 | TRBV28 | few | . | TGTGCCAGCAGTTTACCTAGACTAGCCAAAAACATTCAGTACTTC | CASSLPRLAKNIQYF
TRBJ2-3 | TRBV7-6 | . | TRBD2 | TGTGCCAGCAGCCCGGGGCTAGCGGGAGGCACAGATACGCAGTATTTT | CASSPGLAGGTDTQYF
TRBJ2-3 | TRBV4-3 | . | . | TGCGCCAGCAGCCAAGATATTCCGCCTAGCCGTATATCTGCAGATACGCAGTATTTT | CASSQDIPPSRISADTQYF
TRBJ2-4 | TRBV19 | once | . | TGTGCCAGTGCCCTGGGGTCCGGGGGCTGGGCCAAAAACATTCAGTACTTC | CASALGSGGWAKNIQYF
TRBJ2-3 | TRBV7-2 | . | TRBD2 | TGTGCCAGCAGCCCGTTGGCGCTAGCGGGCAGCGCAGATACGCAGTATTTT | CASSPLALAGSADTQYF
TRBJ1-1 | TRBV6-5 | . | . | TGTGCCAGCAGGGACGACCGAGGACTGACGAACGGAGCTTTCTTT | CASRDDRGLTNGAFF
TRBJ2-3 | TRBV6-1 | . | TRBD2 | TGTGCCAGCAGTGAATATGGGACTAGTTTCTATTTT | CASSEYGTSFYF
TRBJ1-1 | TRBV30 | . | . | TGTGCCTGGAGTGTTTCAACTAGACTGGAGAACACTGAAGCTTTCTTT | CAWSVSTRLENTEAFF
TRBJ1-3 | TRBV2 | . | . | TGTGCCAGCTACCAACCGGGGGCTGGAAACACCATATATTTT | CASYQPGAGNTIYF
TRBJ1-2 | TRBV29-1 | few | . | TGCAGCGTTGCGGGCAGCTCTTACTATGGCTACACCTTC | CSVAGSSYYGYTF
TRBJ2-1 | TRBV5-4 | . | TRBD2 | TGTGCCAGCAGCTTGGGACTAGCGGGAGGGATCAATGAGCAGTTCTTC | CASSLGLAGGINEQFF
TRBJ1-2 | TRBV19 | . | TRBD1 | TGTGCCAGTAGCCGCCTGATAGGGACAGATTACTATGGCTACACCTTC | CASSRLIGTDYYGYTF
TRBJ1-3 | TRBV25-1 | . | . | TGTGCCTCAGGAGTCATGGGGGCTGGAAACACCATATATTTT | CASGVMGAGNTIYF
TRBJ1-4 | TRBV18 | . | . | TGTGCCAGCTCACCAGGATTCCGGAGTGAGGGGGAAAAACTGTTTTTT | CASSPGFRSEGEKLFF
TRBJ1-1 | TRBV5-5 | . | . | TGTGCCAGCAGCTTGGTAGGGAGTACTGAAGCTTTCTTT | CASSLVGSTEAFF
TRBJ2-5 | TRBV19 | . | TRBD1 | TGTGCCAGCAGCGACAGGGTAGAGACCCAGTACTTC | CASSDRVETQYF
TRBJ1-5 | TRBV28 | . | . | TGTGCCAGCAGCCCTGACTGGGATAGCAATCAGCCCCAGCATTTT | CASSPDWDSNQPQHF
TRBJ2-5 | TRBV27 | . | TRBD2 | TGTGCCAGCAGTTACACCGGGACTAGACTAGAGACCCAGTACTTC | CASSYTGTRLETQYF
TRBJ1-1 | TRBV19 | . | . | TGTGCCAGTAGTATAGGTAAGGAGCCGAACACTGAAGCTTTCTTT | CASSIGKEPNTEAFF
TRBJ2-7 | TRBV6-5 | . | TRBD1 | TGTGCCAGCAGCACGACAGGGCCTAGCTACGAGCAGTACTTC | CASSTTGPSYEQYF
TRBJ1-1 | TRBV11-2 | . | . | TGTGCCAGCAGTCCATCGAGGGGGTGGGACACTGAAGCTTTCTTT | CASSPSRGWDTEAFF
TRBJ1-1 | TRBV7-2 | . | . | TGTGCCAGCAGCATGACGAGGGGATGGAACACTGAAGCTTTCTTT | CASSMTRGWNTEAFF
TRBJ1-1 | TRBV30 | . | TRBD1 | TGTGCCTGGAGTAAGGACAGGCGGAACACTGAAGCTTTCTTT | CAWSKDRRNTEAFF
TRBJ2-1 | TRBV20-1 | . | TRBD2 | TGCAGTGCTAGTCCAGCGGGGGAGCAGTTCTTC | CSASPAGEQFF
TRBJ2-7 | TRBV30 | . | . | TGTGCCTGGAGTGTACTGGCAGAGCAGTACTTC | CAWSVLAEQYF
TRBJ2-3 | TRBV5-1 | . | . | TGCGCCAGCAGCCAATACACAGATACGCAGTATTTT | CASSQYTDTQYF